This TCR beta chain was profiled in a study of T cells after yellow fever vaccination. Synthesis of TCR cDNA relied on 5'RACE template switching, which attached a universal primer site and UMIs. TCRdb reanalysed the 5' RACE reads using MiXCR and keeps one entry per CDR3 protein. The repertoire holds about 360,000 distinct CDR3 sequences, with approximately 6% as singletons. Study-level points and caveats: Clonotypes shared by both compartments, CD4 and CD8, made up a small share. Clones from primary vaccination mostly reappeared after the booster (around 97% CD4, 88% CD8).

Ten or more counts support this clonotype. Its antigen remains unknown. The sample in question was PBMCs, obtained 5 days after the yellow fever booster vaccination. The TCR comes from a man aged 25-45 years who received the YFV17D yellow fever vaccine.

The CDR3 DNA follows: TGCAGCGTTGAAGATCCCAGAAAGTCGGGGAGGGAGCTGTTTTTT. Residues: CSVEDPRKSGRELFF. This chain connects TRBV29-1 to TRBJ2-2; D perhaps matches TRBD2 (5 bases). Germline-derived CDR1 and CDR2 are SQVTM and ANQGSEA. CDR3 length equals 15 residues. The V gene lost 0 bases and the J gene lost 9 bases, with 17 bases spanning the gap.